This T cell receptor (beta chain) is from a study of T-cell memory formation after mild COVID-19. Points from the study as a whole: Those CD4+ clones that contracted were mainly in CM and EM (CD8+ ones in EMRA). In second-wave clones peaking day 37, SARS-CoV-2 specificity remained unconfirmed. The finding that pre-infection memory included some responding clones suggested that cross-reactive memory joined.

cDNA libraries for TCR alpha and TCR beta, carrying sample barcodes and UMIs, came from 5'RACE with constant-segment primers. Using its own MiXCR run on the 5' RACE reads, TCRdb lists one record per CDR3 protein. In the table there are under 110,000 distinct CDR3 sequences, approximately 15% of which are singletons. The germline V and J ends were trimmed by 4 bases and 7 bases, with 19 bases remaining between them. Germline V gene data show CDR1 as SGHVS and CDR2 as FNYEAQ. There are 15 residues in the CDR3. The sample holds a few counts of this clonotype. Antigen unknown. This chain uses TRBV7-6 with TRBJ1-2, with D unclear. The receptor's source is an adult woman who had mild COVID-19 (a few samples of this study predate the infection). Cell type and time point are not known. Input material: PBMCs or a T cell subset sorted from them (not recorded which). The CDR3 region has the DNA TGTGCCAGCAGCTCTCTAGAAGTGGAACTCCCTGGCTACACCTTC. It is translated as CASSSLEVELPGYTF.